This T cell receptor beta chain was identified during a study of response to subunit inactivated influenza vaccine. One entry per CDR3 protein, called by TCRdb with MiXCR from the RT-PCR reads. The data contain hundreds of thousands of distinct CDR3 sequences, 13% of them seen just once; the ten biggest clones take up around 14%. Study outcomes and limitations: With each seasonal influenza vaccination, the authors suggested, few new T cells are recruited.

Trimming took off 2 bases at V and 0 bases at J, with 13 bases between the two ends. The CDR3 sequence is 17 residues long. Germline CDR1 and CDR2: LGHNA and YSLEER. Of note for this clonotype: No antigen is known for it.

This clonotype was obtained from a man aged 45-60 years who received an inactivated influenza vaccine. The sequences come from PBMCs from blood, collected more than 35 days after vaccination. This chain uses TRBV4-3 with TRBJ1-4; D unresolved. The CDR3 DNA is TGCGCCAGCAGCCAAACCGGTCCGGGTGCAACTAATGAAAAACTGTTTTTT. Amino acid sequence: CASSQTGPGATNEKLFF.